What follows is one TCR beta chain and its context. The CDR3 goes on 3 residues after the read ends, and that part is filled in from the germline J gene. The sample originates from a study of T cells in women clearing cervical HPV infection. Study details: Case blood was drawn when the lesion was first found; control blood after infection became undetectable.

MY09/MY11 PCR detected cervical HPV DNA; dot-blot assigned genotypes. Generated by immunoSEQ multiplex PCR, the TCRdb table keeps only in-frame clones and is missing some. The sample totals tens of thousands of clones; its top ten clones hold roughly 1.6%. Germline V gives CDR1 DFQATT, CDR2 SNEGSKA (reference sequence). The CDR3 is 14 amino acids. V was pared by 4 bases and J by 2 bases, with 8 bases of the junction left unmatched. The TCR originated in a woman between 18 and 70 years old with a cervical HPV16 infection that either progressed to CIN3+ or cleared (not recorded which). The chain has TRBV20-1 and TRBJ2-7, with 7 positions matching TRBD1. The sequencing sample was made of blood buffy coat. CDR3 DNA (partial): TGCAGTGCTAAGGACAGGCTCCCAACCTACGAG. Protein: CSAKDRLPTYE. The CDR3, in full, reads CSAKDRLPTYEQYF.